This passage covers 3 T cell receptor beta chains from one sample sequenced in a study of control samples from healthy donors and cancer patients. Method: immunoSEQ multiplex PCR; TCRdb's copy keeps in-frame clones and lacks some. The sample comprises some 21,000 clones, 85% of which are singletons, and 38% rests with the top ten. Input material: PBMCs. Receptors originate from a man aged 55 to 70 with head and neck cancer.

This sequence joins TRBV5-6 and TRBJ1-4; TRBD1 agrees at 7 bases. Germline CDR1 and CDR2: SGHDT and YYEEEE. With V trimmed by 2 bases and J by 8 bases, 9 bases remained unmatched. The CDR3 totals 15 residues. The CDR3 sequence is CASSLQQGWAEKLFF. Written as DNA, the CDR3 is TGTGCCAGCAGCTTACAACAGGGGTGGGCGGAAAAACTGTTTTTT.

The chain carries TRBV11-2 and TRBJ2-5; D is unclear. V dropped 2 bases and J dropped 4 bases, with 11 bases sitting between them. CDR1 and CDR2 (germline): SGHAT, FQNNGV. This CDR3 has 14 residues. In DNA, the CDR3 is TGTGCCAGCAGCTTAAATCTAGTAGGAGAGACCCAGTACTTC. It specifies CASSLNLVGETQYF. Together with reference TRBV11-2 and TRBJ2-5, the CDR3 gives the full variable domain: EAGVAQSPRYKIIEKRQSVAFWCNPISGHATLYWYQQILGQGPKLLIQFQNNGVVDDSQLPKDRFSAERLKGVDSTLKIQPAKLEDSAVYLCASSLNLVGETQYFGPGTRLLVL.

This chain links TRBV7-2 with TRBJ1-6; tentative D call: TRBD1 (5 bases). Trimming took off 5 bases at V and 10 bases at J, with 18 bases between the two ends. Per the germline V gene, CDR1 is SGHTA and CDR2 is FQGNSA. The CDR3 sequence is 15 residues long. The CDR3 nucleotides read TGTGCCAGCAGCCACGCCGGGGGGGAGGGATCACCCCTCCACTTT. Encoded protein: CASSHAGGEGSPLHF.